Listed here are 14 T cell receptor beta chains from one sample, sequenced in a study of OX40 agonist ivuxolimab in advanced cancers. TCRdb keeps only in-frame clones here, not all; method: immunoSEQ multiplex PCR. Here the sample spans 60,000 to 100,000 clones, around 92% being singletons. The specimen was CD4+ or CD8+ T cells sorted from blood, collected in a trial of the OX40 agonist ivuxolimab. These TCRs come from an adult with an advanced solid tumor such as melanoma, head and neck, liver or kidney cancer.

J is TRBJ2-7 and V is TRBV18; D is unclear. This CDR3 is built from 14 residues. The V gene's germline CDR1 is KGHSH and CDR2 LQKENI. V was shortened by 3 bases and J by 0 bases, with 9 bases between the two germline ends. The CDR3 reads CASSPSADSYEQYF. The CDR3 bases are TGTGCCAGCTCACCCTCGGCGGACTCCTACGAGCAGTACTTC.

The CDR3 spells CASSFPTGLYNEQFF. For the CDR3, the DNA is TGTGCCAGCAGCTTTCCCACGGGACTTTACAATGAGCAGTTCTTC. This chain joins TRBV5-5 and TRBJ2-1; the D gene is possibly TRBD2 (6 bases). The V gene's germline CDR1 is SGHKS and CDR2 YYEKEE (reference sequence). The V gene lost 2 bases and the J gene lost 4 bases, with 13 bases spanning the gap. The CDR3 is made up of 15 amino acids.

This sequence joins TRBV27 and TRBJ2-7; weak D call: TRBD1 (6 bases). Germline V gene lookup returns CDR1 MNHEY and CDR2 SMNVEV (reference sequence). Trimming took 7 bases from V and 4 from J, leaving 23 bases between them. The CDR3 is 16 residues long. The CDR3 region is CASTKQNRDNYYEQYF. Written as DNA, the CDR3 is TGTGCCAGCACCAAACAAAACCGGGACAACTATTACGAGCAGTACTTC.

The chain is built from TRBV7-9 and TRBJ2-1; perhaps TRBD2 as D (6 bases). V dropped 10 bases and J dropped 7 bases, with 17 bases sitting between them. Germline CDR1 reads SEHNR; CDR2 reads FQNEAQ (reference sequence). The CDR3 contains 13 residues. Here the CDR3 reads CATTGGPGNEQFF. The CDR3 DNA is TGTGCCACTACCGGGGGACCAGGGAATGAGCAGTTCTTC.

CDR3: CASSSGQGVLFF. As DNA, the CDR3 is TGTGCCAGCAGCTCTGGACAGGGTGTGCTGTTTTTT. V usage is TRBV11-2 and J usage is TRBJ2-2, with 8 bases fitting TRBD1. Germline values: CDR1 SGHAT, CDR2 FQNNGV. After removal of 4 bases from V and 13 bases from J, the junction contained 5 bases not matched to a gene. The CDR3 length is 12 residues.

The V and J genes are TRBV5-6 and TRBJ2-7; D gene unclear. The V gene lost 5 bases and the J gene lost 2 bases, with 8 bases spanning the gap. The CDR3 is 12 residues long. From germline, CDR1 is SGHDT and CDR2 YYEEEE. The CDR3 reads CASSLGTYEQYF. The CDR3 DNA reads TGTGCCAGCAGTCTGGGAACCTACGAGCAGTACTTC.

The rearrangement joins TRBV19 to TRBJ2-3, with a weak D call TRBD2 (6 bases). Between the trimmed V and J ends, which lost 1 base and 6 bases, there was a span of 8 bases. CDR3 size: 13 residues. Germline loops: CDR1 LNHDA, CDR2 SQIVND (reference sequence). CDR3 DNA: TGTGCCAGTAGTATAGCGGGAGTGGATACGCAGTATTTT. Translated, it gives CASSIAGVDTQYF.

This clone appeared a single time. The rearrangement uses TRBV5-1 and TRBJ2-6; no definite D call. The CDR3 loop spans 16 amino acids. The V gene lost 0 bases and the J gene lost 0 bases, with 7 bases spanning the gap. Germline V CDR1 and CDR2: SGHRS, YFSETQ. The CDR3 is CASSLEGNSGANVLTF. CDR3 DNA sequence: TGCGCCAGCAGCTTGGAAGGTAACTCTGGGGCCAACGTCCTGACTTTC.

The chain uses TRBV18 and TRBJ1-2, with TRBD1 matching 10 bases. Per the germline V gene, CDR1 is KGHSH and CDR2 is LQKENI. The CDR3 loop spans 16 amino acids. The junction had 5 bases not matched to a gene; V was cut back by 4 bases and J by 0 bases. The CDR3 bases are TGTGCCAGCTCACTTGGACAGGGGGGAGCTAACTATGGCTACACCTTC. As protein: CASSLGQGGANYGYTF.

This clone appeared a single time. This sequence joins TRBV5-4 and TRBJ2-7, with a possible D match to TRBD1 (5 bases). The CDR3 is 15 residues long. V lost 4 bases and J lost 4, with 18 bases in between. Germline V CDR1 and CDR2: SGHNT, YYREEE (reference sequence). Here the CDR3 DNA reads TGTGCCAGCAGCCCGGACATCCGAGGACGTTACGAGCAGTACTTC. Translation: CASSPDIRGRYEQYF.

This clone was detected only once. The J gene is TRBJ2-7, the V gene TRBV7-2; D is unclear. V gave up 1 base and J gave up 3 bases, with 10 bases separating them. Germline CDR1 and CDR2: SGHTA and FQGNSA. The CDR3 extends over 14 amino acids. The CDR3 coding sequence is TGTGCCAGCAGCTTAGTAGTAAGGGACTACGAGCAGTACTTC. Protein sequence: CASSLVVRDYEQYF.

This chain joins TRBV5-1 and TRBJ2-1, with 7 bases fitting TRBD1. There are 15 residues in the CDR3. Germline V lookup: CDR1 SGHRS, CDR2 YFSETQ. The J segment lost 5 bases and the V segment lost 3 bases, leaving 8 bases of the junction unmatched. The DNA for the CDR3 is TGCGCCAGCAGCTCCATCAGGGGGAGCGACAATGAGCAGTTCTTC. It translates to CASSSIRGSDNEQFF.

This sequence joins TRBV5-5 and TRBJ2-7; the match to TRBD2 covers 8 bases. Trimming at V came to 4 bases and at J to 3 bases, leaving 9 bases not matched to a gene. From germline, CDR1 is SGHKS and CDR2 YYEKEE (reference sequence). The CDR3 runs to 15 residues. In DNA form, the CDR3 reads TGTGCCAGCAGCCGTCTAGCGGGCGCGAACTACGAGCAGTACTTC. It yields the protein CASSRLAGANYEQYF.

This clone has just a few counts. The V and J genes are TRBV30 and TRBJ2-3, with D possibly being TRBD1 or TRBD2 (6 bases each). The V gene's germline CDR1 is GTSNPN and CDR2 SVGIG (reference sequence). Between the trimmed V and J ends, which lost 2 bases and 0 bases, there was a span of 15 bases. CDR3 length: 16 residues. The CDR3 protein is CAWSQSGGGSTDTQYF. CDR3 coding DNA: TGTGCCTGGAGTCAGAGCGGAGGGGGTAGCACAGATACGCAGTATTTT.